The rows below give T cell receptor beta chains drawn from one sample of a study of T cell changes during pregnancy in multiple sclerosis. The assay was immunoSEQ multiplex PCR, and TCRdb's table has in-frame clones only and misses some. The table shows approximately 32,000 clones, with roughly 89% occurring only once. The input for sequencing was CD8+ T cells from peripheral blood mononuclear cells, taken in the first trimester of pregnancy. Every receptor here comes from a female donor with multiple sclerosis, enrolled in a pregnancy study. Each CDR3 is given with its conserved first and last residue. The order of the fields is D gene, J gene, clone size, V gene, CDR3 DNA, CDR3 protein. D genes are given only for firm matches. Only some rows state a clone size, as once, few, many or a class for expanded clones.

D: .; J: TRBJ1-1; size: .; V: TRBV19; DNA: TGTGCCAGTAGTAGAGCCCGGGGCACTGAAGCTTTCTTT; CDR3: CASSRARGTEAFF
D: TRBD1; J: TRBJ2-3; size: .; V: TRBV27; DNA: TGTGCCAGCAGTCCGATGACAGGGGGGAGCACTTCAGATACGCAGTATTTT; CDR3: CASSPMTGGSTSDTQYF
D: TRBD2; J: TRBJ2-1; size: .; V: TRBV9; DNA: TGTGCCAGCAGCGTATCCGGGACTAGAGATAATGAGCAGTTCTTC; CDR3: CASSVSGTRDNEQFF
D: .; J: TRBJ2-6; size: .; V: TRBV19; DNA: TGTGCCAGTAGTATATCCGACAGCGCTGGGGCCAACGTCCTGACTTTC; CDR3: CASSISDSAGANVLTF
D: TRBD1; J: TRBJ1-1; size: .; V: TRBV6-1; DNA: TGTGCCAGCAGGCAGGGGGCCGGCACTGAAGCTTTCTTT; CDR3: CASRQGAGTEAFF
D: .; J: TRBJ1-1; size: .; V: TRBV11-2; DNA: TGTGCCAGCAGCTTCAGGGGCGCGACCACTGAAGCTTTCTTT; CDR3: CASSFRGATTEAFF
D: .; J: TRBJ2-7; size: .; V: TRBV4-2; DNA: TGTGCCAGCAGCCTGGGACTCACTAGCTCCTACGAGCAGTACTTC; CDR3: CASSLGLTSSYEQYF
D: .; J: TRBJ2-7; size: .; V: TRBV28; DNA: TGTGCCAGCAGTCCCCAGGGGTACGGCGAGCAGTACTTC; CDR3: CASSPQGYGEQYF
D: TRBD2; J: TRBJ2-7; size: .; V: TRBV9; DNA: TGTGCCAGCAGCGCCCCTGAGCGGGACTCCTACGAGCAGTACTTC; CDR3: CASSAPERDSYEQYF
D: .; J: TRBJ1-4; size: .; V: TRBV27; DNA: TGTGCCAGCAGTTATGCAGGGCTTGCAACTAATGAAAAACTGTTTTTT; CDR3: CASSYAGLATNEKLFF
D: .; J: TRBJ2-7; size: .; V: TRBV27; DNA: TGTGCCAGCAGTTTTGGGCGGGCCGGGTACGAGCAGTACTTC; CDR3: CASSFGRAGYEQYF
D: TRBD1; J: TRBJ1-4; size: .; V: TRBV7-9; DNA: TGTGCCAGCAGCTTTTTCCCCCTCGGACAGGGGTGGACTAATGAAAAACTGTTTTTT; CDR3: CASSFFPLGQGWTNEKLFF
D: TRBD2; J: TRBJ2-1; size: .; V: TRBV7-8; DNA: TGTGCCAGCAGCCGGGGACTAGCGGGGGGGACCTACAATGAGCAGTTCTTC; CDR3: CASSRGLAGGTYNEQFF
D: .; J: TRBJ1-1; size: .; V: TRBV19; DNA: TGTGCCAGTAGGGTAGGAGGCCAGAACACTGAAGCTTTCTTT; CDR3: CASRVGGQNTEAFF
D: .; J: TRBJ1-2; size: .; V: TRBV29-1; DNA: TGCAGCGTGGGAGCCCTATTCTCGCAGGGCTACACCTTC; CDR3: CSVGALFSQGYTF
D: TRBD2; J: TRBJ2-1; size: few; V: TRBV15; DNA: TGTGCCACCAGCGAACTAGCGGGAGATCTAGGTGAGCAGTTCTTC; CDR3: CATSELAGDLGEQFF
D: .; J: TRBJ2-3; size: .; V: TRBV6-6; DNA: TGTGCCAGCAGTTATTCTGGCAGCACAGATACGCAGTATTTT; CDR3: CASSYSGSTDTQYF
D: TRBD2; J: TRBJ2-7; size: .; V: TRBV5-4; DNA: TGTGCCAGCAGCTCTAGACTCGGGACTAGCGATTTTAGCTCCTACGAGCAGTACTTC; CDR3: CASSSRLGTSDFSSYEQYF
D: TRBD1; J: TRBJ1-1; size: .; V: TRBV7-9; DNA: TGTGCCAGCAGCTTAGGGACAGGGAACACTGAAGCTTTCTTT; CDR3: CASSLGTGNTEAFF
D: .; J: TRBJ2-5; size: .; V: TRBV4-1; DNA: TGCGCCAGCAGCCAAGAACCCGCGAGCGGCCAAGAGACCCAGTACTTC; CDR3: CASSQEPASGQETQYF
D: TRBD1; J: TRBJ2-7; size: .; V: TRBV4-3; DNA: TGCGCCAGCAGCCAAGATATACAGGGGGTTGCCTACGAGCAGTACTTC; CDR3: CASSQDIQGVAYEQYF
D: TRBD1; J: TRBJ2-1; size: .; V: TRBV7-9; DNA: TGTGCCAGCAGCTCTACAGGGGTCCCCTACAATGAGCAGTTCTTC; CDR3: CASSSTGVPYNEQFF
D: TRBD1; J: TRBJ2-2; size: once; V: TRBV7-9; DNA: TGTGCCAGCAGCTTGACAGGGTACACCGGGGAGCTGTTTTTT; CDR3: CASSLTGYTGELFF
D: .; J: TRBJ2-7; size: .; V: TRBV4-1; DNA: TGCGCCAGCAGCCAAGGACAGGTTACCTACGAGCAGTACTTC; CDR3: CASSQGQVTYEQYF
D: TRBD2; J: TRBJ2-2; size: .; V: TRBV7-2; DNA: TGTGCCAGCAGCTCCCGTGCAGCGGGGAGGGTCGGGGAGCTGTTTTTT; CDR3: CASSSRAAGRVGELFF
D: .; J: TRBJ1-1; size: .; V: TRBV27; DNA: TGTGCCAGCAGTTCCAAATTTGAAGCTTTCTTT; CDR3: CASSSKFEAFF
D: TRBD2; J: TRBJ2-2; size: .; V: TRBV9; DNA: TGTGCCAGCAGCGTAAATAGGCTAGCGGGAGGAACCGGGGAGCTGTTTTTT; CDR3: CASSVNRLAGGTGELFF
D: .; J: TRBJ2-7; size: .; V: TRBV7-3; DNA: TGTGCCAGCAGCTGTTATAACGCGGGCGTTCCGAGCTCCTACGAGCAGTACTTC; CDR3: CASSCYNAGVPSSYEQYF
D: TRBD2; J: TRBJ2-1; size: .; V: TRBV4-2; DNA: TGTGCCAGCAGCCAAGATCTAGCGGGAGCCTACAATGAGCAGTTCTTC; CDR3: CASSQDLAGAYNEQFF
D: .; J: TRBJ2-7; size: .; V: TRBV14; DNA: TGTGCCAGCAGCCAAGAAGCTGGGACTGCCCCCTACGAGCAGTACTTC; CDR3: CASSQEAGTAPYEQYF
D: .; J: TRBJ2-7; size: few; V: TRBV7-2; DNA: TGTGCCAGCAGCTTAGTTAATCCCTACGAGCAGTACTTC; CDR3: CASSLVNPYEQYF
D: .; J: TRBJ2-3; size: .; V: TRBV10-1; DNA: TGCGCCAGCAGATTCCTTACAGGGCTCGGCACAGATACGCAGTATTTT; CDR3: CASRFLTGLGTDTQYF
D: .; J: TRBJ2-1; size: .; V: TRBV10-1; DNA: TGCGCCAGCAGTGAGGATGAGCGGCTGGACGGGCAGTTCTTC; CDR3: CASSEDERLDGQFF
D: .; J: TRBJ2-2; size: .; V: TRBV4-1; DNA: TGCGCCAGCAGCACGGGGACTGTCCCGAACACCGGGGAGCTGTTTTTT; CDR3: CASSTGTVPNTGELFF
D: .; J: TRBJ1-5; size: .; V: TRBV4-1; DNA: TGCGCCAGCAGCCAAGATCCCGGACTGGGGGGTAATCAGCCCCAGCATTTT; CDR3: CASSQDPGLGGNQPQHF
D: TRBD2; J: TRBJ2-1; size: once; V: TRBV13; DNA: TGTGCCAGCAGCTTAAGGCTAGCGGGTTACAATGAGCAGTTCTTC; CDR3: CASSLRLAGYNEQFF
D: .; J: TRBJ2-7; size: .; V: TRBV4-1; DNA: TGCGCCAGCAGCCAAGATCGCGGCGGCTACGAGCAGTACTTC; CDR3: CASSQDRGGYEQYF
D: .; J: TRBJ2-7; size: .; V: TRBV15; DNA: TGTGCCACCAGCAGATCCCGAAGCGCGCAGTACTTC; CDR3: CATSRSRSAQYF